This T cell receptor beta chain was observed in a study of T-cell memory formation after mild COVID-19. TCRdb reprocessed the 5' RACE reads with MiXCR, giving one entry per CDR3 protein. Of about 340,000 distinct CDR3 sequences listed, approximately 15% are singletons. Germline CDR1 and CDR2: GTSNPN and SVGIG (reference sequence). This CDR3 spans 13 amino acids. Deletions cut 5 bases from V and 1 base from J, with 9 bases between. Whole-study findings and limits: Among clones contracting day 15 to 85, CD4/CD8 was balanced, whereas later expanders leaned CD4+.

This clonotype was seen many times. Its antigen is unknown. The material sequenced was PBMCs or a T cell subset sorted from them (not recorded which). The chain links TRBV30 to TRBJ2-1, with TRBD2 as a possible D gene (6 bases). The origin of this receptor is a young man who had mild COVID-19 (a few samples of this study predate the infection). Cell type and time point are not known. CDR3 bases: TGTGCCTGGTCCCGGGAGTCCTACAATGAGCAGTTCTTC. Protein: CAWSRESYNEQFF.